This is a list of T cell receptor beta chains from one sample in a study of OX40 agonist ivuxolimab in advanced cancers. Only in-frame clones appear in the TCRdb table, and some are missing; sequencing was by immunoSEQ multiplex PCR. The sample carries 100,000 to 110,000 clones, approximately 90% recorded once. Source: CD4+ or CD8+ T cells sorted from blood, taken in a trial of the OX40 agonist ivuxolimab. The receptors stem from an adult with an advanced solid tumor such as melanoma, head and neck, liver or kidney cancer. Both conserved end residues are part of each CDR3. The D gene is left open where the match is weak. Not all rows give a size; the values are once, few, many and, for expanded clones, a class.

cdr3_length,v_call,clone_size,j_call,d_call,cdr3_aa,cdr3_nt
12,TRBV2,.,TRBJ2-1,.,CASSTFRNEQFF,TGTGCCAGCAGTACCTTTCGCAATGAGCAGTTCTTC
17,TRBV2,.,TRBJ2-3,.,CASSARVLSRNTDTQYF,TGTGCCAGCAGTGCCCGGGTTTTGAGCAGAAACACAGATACGCAGTATTTT
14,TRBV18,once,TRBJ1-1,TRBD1,CASSPGQTNTEAFF,TGTGCCAGCTCACCGGGACAGACGAACACTGAAGCTTTCTTT
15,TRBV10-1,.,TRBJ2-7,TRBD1,CASSAGTGRFYEQYF,TGCGCCAGCAGCGCCGGGACAGGGAGATTCTACGAGCAGTACTTC
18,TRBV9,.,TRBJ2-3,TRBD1,CASSVALGRGKSTDTQYF,TGTGCCAGCAGCGTAGCTTTAGGCAGGGGGAAGAGCACAGATACGCAGTATTTT
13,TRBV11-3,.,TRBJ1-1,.,CASSSGQSTEAFF,TGTGCCAGCAGCTCTGGACAGAGCACTGAAGCTTTCTTT
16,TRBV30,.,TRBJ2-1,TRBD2,CAWTGLAGGPYNEQFF,TGTGCCTGGACCGGACTAGCGGGGGGGCCCTACAATGAGCAGTTCTTC
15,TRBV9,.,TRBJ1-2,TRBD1,CASSAGTGVQYGYTF,TGTGCCAGCAGCGCCGGGACAGGGGTCCAATATGGCTACACCTTC
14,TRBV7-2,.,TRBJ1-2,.,CASSLDGGSYGYTF,TGTGCCAGCAGCTTAGACGGAGGGTCCTATGGCTACACCTTC
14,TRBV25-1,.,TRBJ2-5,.,CASKGSAPQETQYF,TGTGCCAGCAAGGGTTCGGCACCTCAAGAGACCCAGTACTTC
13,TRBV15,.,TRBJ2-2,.,CATSTHRAGELFF,TGTGCCACCAGCACACACAGGGCCGGGGAGCTGTTTTTT
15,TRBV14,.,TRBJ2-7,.,CASSGGWTGLYEQYF,TGTGCCAGCAGCGGAGGGTGGACAGGACTCTACGAGCAGTACTTC
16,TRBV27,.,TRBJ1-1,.,CASSLSDRVLGTEAFF,TGTGCCAGCAGTTTATCGGATCGTGTATTGGGCACTGAAGCTTTCTTT
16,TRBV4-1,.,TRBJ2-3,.,CASTTDRDSSTDTQYF,TGCGCCAGCACCACAGACCGGGACTCATCCACAGATACGCAGTATTTT
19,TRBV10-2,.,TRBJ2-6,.,CASRGMTWGAPSGANVLTF,TGCGCCAGCAGGGGTATGACATGGGGGGCTCCCTCTGGGGCCAACGTCCTGACTTTC
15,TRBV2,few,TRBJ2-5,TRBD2,CASSEQGLLGETQYF,TGTGCCAGCAGTGAACAGGGACTATTGGGAGAGACCCAGTACTTC
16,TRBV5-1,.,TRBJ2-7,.,CASSLAGAGSFHEQYF,TGCGCCAGCAGCTTGGCCGGGGCAGGTTCGTTCCACGAGCAGTACTTC
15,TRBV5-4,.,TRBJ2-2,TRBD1,CASRQTGGYTGELFF,TGTGCCAGCAGGCAGACAGGGGGCTACACCGGGGAGCTGTTTTTT
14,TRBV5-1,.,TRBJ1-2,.,CASSPMGGNYGYTF,TGCGCCAGCAGCCCCATGGGTGGGAACTATGGCTACACCTTC
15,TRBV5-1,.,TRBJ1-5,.,CASSLGHAGNQPQHF,TGCGCCAGCAGCCTCGGACATGCGGGCAATCAGCCCCAGCATTTT
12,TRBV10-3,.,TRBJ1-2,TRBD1,CAISQGDYGYTF,TGTGCCATCAGTCAGGGGGACTATGGCTACACCTTC
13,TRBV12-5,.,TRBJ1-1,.,CASGLSMNTEAFF,TGTGCTAGTGGTTTATCAATGAACACTGAAGCTTTCTTT
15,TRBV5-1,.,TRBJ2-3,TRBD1,CASSLEGASTDTQYF,TGCGCCAGCAGCTTAGAGGGGGCCAGCACAGATACGCAGTATTTT
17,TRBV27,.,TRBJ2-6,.,CASMGSWVRAGANVLTF,TGTGCCAGCATGGGGAGCTGGGTTCGGGCTGGGGCCAACGTCCTGACTTTC
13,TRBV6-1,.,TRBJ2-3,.,CASSEYVGDTQYF,TGTGCCAGCAGTGAATATGTCGGCGATACGCAGTATTTT
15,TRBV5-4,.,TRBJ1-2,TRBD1,CASSFPGTGGNGYTF,TGTGCCAGCAGCTTCCCCGGGACAGGGGGGAATGGCTACACCTTC
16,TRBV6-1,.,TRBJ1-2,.,CASSESTPAGAYGYTF,TGTGCCAGCAGTGAATCTACACCCGCGGGGGCCTATGGCTACACCTTC
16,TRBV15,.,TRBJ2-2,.,CATSRNGPPNTGELFF,TGTGCCACCAGCAGAAACGGACCCCCGAACACCGGGGAGCTGTTTTTT